Listed here are 7 T cell receptor beta chains from one sample, sequenced in a study of OX40 agonist ivuxolimab in advanced cancers. Generated by immunoSEQ multiplex PCR, the TCRdb table keeps only in-frame clones and is missing some. Seen here are under 75,000 clones, about 86% observed once, and the top ten hold approximately 0.73%. Sample: CD4+ or CD8+ T cells sorted from blood, taken in a trial of the OX40 agonist ivuxolimab. The source of these receptors is an adult with an advanced solid tumor such as melanoma, head and neck, liver or kidney cancer.

CDR3 region: CSAVSRKFF. DNA for the CDR3: TGCAGTGCCGTCTCCAGGAAGTTCTTC. The chain combines TRBV20-1 with TRBJ2-1; D call uncertain. The length of the CDR3 is 9 residues. The germline gives CDR1 DFQATT, CDR2 SNEGSKA (reference sequence). Trimming stripped 6 bases from V and 14 bases from J, with 11 bases between.

The chain links TRBV18 to TRBJ2-1; D tentatively reads TRBD1 or TRBD2 (5 bases each). Germline assignment: CDR1 KGHSH and CDR2 LQKENI. The CDR3 spans 14 residues. V lost 0 bases and J 8 bases, leaving 11 bases between the germline ends. The CDR3 spells CASSPPGARDEQFF. DNA for the CDR3: TGTGCCAGCTCACCACCCGGGGCGCGGGATGAGCAGTTCTTC.

The chain couples TRBV11-3 to TRBJ2-1; 7 positions match TRBD1. The CDR3 sequence is 13 residues long. The trim removed 5 bases at V and 9 bases at J, leaving 7 bases unmatched. Germline V lookup: CDR1 SGHNT, CDR2 YENEEA. The CDR3 coding sequence is TGTGCCAGCAGCGTCCACAGGGGTGGTGAGCAGTTCTTC. Its translation: CASSVHRGGEQFF.

The CDR3 region has the DNA TGTGCCATCAGTTGGGGGGAGAGGGGCGATTCACCCCTCCACTTT. This sequence encodes CAISWGERGDSPLHF. The J gene is TRBJ1-6, the V gene TRBV10-3, with a tentative D call TRBD1 (5 bases). V was clipped by 5 bases and J by 8 bases, with 16 bases between them. The CDR3 runs to 15 residues. Germline V gene sequence: CDR1 ENHRY, CDR2 SYGVKD.

This clone was observed once. The gene calls are TRBV5-1 and TRBJ2-5; D remains ambiguous. V was clipped by 0 bases and J by 2 bases, with 5 bases between them. CDR1 and CDR2 (germline): SGHRS, YFSETQ. The CDR3 spans 13 residues. The DNA of the CDR3 is TGCGCCAGCAGCTTGGCCATACAAGAGACCCAGTACTTC. Translating gives CASSLAIQETQYF.

The V gene is TRBV5-5, the J gene TRBJ1-2; tentative D call: TRBD1 (6 bases). This CDR3 contains 16 residues. V lost 4 bases to trimming and J lost 0 bases, with 16 bases between them. Germline CDR1 SGHKS, CDR2 YYEKEE (reference sequence). The CDR3 reads CASSGSGGRANYGYTF. The DNA for the CDR3 is TGTGCCAGCAGCGGATCCGGGGGCAGAGCTAACTATGGCTACACCTTC.

This chain uses TRBV7-3 with TRBJ2-2; TRBD1 might be the D (5 bases). Trimming left V 2 bases short and J 1 base short, with 11 bases between. Germline values: CDR1 SGHTA, CDR2 FQGTGA. The CDR3 loop spans 16 amino acids. The CDR3 DNA follows: TGTGCCAGCAGCTTAGTTACAGGTCGGAACACCGGGGAGCTGTTTTTT. Protein: CASSLVTGRNTGELFF.